One and the same sample provided the 21 T cell receptor beta chains below, sequenced in a study of OX40 agonist ivuxolimab in advanced cancers. Generated by immunoSEQ multiplex PCR, the TCRdb table keeps only in-frame clones and is missing some. This sample has approximately 58,000 clones, with less than 90% found just once. The material was CD4+ or CD8+ T cells sorted from blood, obtained in a trial of the OX40 agonist ivuxolimab. The receptor set was obtained from an adult with an advanced solid tumor such as melanoma, head and neck, liver or kidney cancer.

Only one count was recorded for this clone. The chain uses TRBV19 and TRBJ1-1; D unclear. CDR1 is LNHDA, CDR2 SQIVND, per germline (reference sequence). Trimming took 4 bases from V and 1 from J, leaving 7 bases between them. The CDR3 extends over 13 amino acids. CDR3 residues: CASSRGRNTEAFF. The CDR3 nucleotides are TGTGCCAGTAGTAGGGGAAGGAACACTGAAGCTTTCTTT.

This clone was seen only once. As DNA, the CDR3 is TGCGCCAGCAGCCGTAGACTAGCGGGAAACACCGGGGAGCTGTTTTTT. This gives the protein CASSRRLAGNTGELFF. The V and J genes are TRBV4-3 and TRBJ2-2; TRBD2 agrees at 11 bases. The germline gives CDR1 LGHNA, CDR2 YSLEER. The ends lost 4 bases at V and 2 bases at J; junction bases unmatched: 3. This CDR3 is built from 16 residues.

The chain joins TRBV5-4 to TRBJ2-7; 9 nucleotides agree with TRBD1. From germline, CDR1 is SGHNT and CDR2 YYREEE (reference sequence). The CDR3 is made up of 13 amino acids. The trim removed 2 bases at V and 5 bases at J, leaving 2 bases unmatched. CDR3 protein: CASSLRTGDEQYF. CDR3 bases: TGTGCCAGCAGCTTACGGACAGGGGACGAGCAGTACTTC.

This clone was detected only a few times. This chain uses TRBV4-3 with TRBJ2-5, with TRBD2 matching 7 bases. V trimming: 1 base; J trimming: 4 bases; junction bases outside the gene matches: 6. In germline, CDR1 is LGHNA, CDR2 YSLEER. The CDR3 loop spans 15 amino acids. CDR3 coding DNA: TGCGCCAGCAGCCAAGGTCAGGGAGGGAGAGAGACCCAGTACTTC. It translates to CASSQGQGGRETQYF.

The V call is TRBV11-1, the J call TRBJ2-1; 11 nucleotides match TRBD1. The trim removed 2 bases at V and 10 bases at J, leaving 19 bases unmatched. The CDR3 is made up of 19 amino acids. In germline, CDR1 is SGHAT, CDR2 FQDESV (reference sequence). In nucleotides, the CDR3 is TGTGCCAGCAGCTTACACTACGGGACCGGGACAGGGGGGGACAGGGAGCAGTTCTTC. Its translation is CASSLHYGTGTGGDREQFF.

The chain has TRBV19 and TRBJ2-1; tentative D call: TRBD2 (6 bases). Germline CDR1 reads LNHDA; CDR2 reads SQIVND (reference sequence). The CDR3 is 14 residues long. The ends were cut back, 1 base at V and 2 bases at J, with 6 bases in the middle. In DNA form, the CDR3 reads TGTGCCAGTAGTATAGCGGGAGCCTACAATGAGCAGTTCTTC. Translating it yields CASSIAGAYNEQFF.

The V and J genes are TRBV5-6 and TRBJ1-4; TRBD1 might be the D (6 bases). Germline CDR1 reads SGHDT; CDR2 reads YYEEEE. The CDR3 covers 13 residues. Trimming removed 3 bases at V and 7 bases at J, with 10 bases between. CDR3 in DNA: TGTGCCAGCAGCTCGGACAGAATTGAAAAACTGTTTTTT. Translated: CASSSDRIEKLFF.

CDR3 amino acids: CASSGAGHQPQHF. CDR3 coding DNA: TGTGCCAGCAGTGGCGCAGGGCATCAGCCCCAGCATTTT. The rearrangement joins TRBV2 to TRBJ1-5; D might be TRBD1 (5 bases). Germline V gene lookup returns CDR1 SNHLY and CDR2 FYNNEI. There are 13 residues in the CDR3. Trimming shortened V by 4 bases and J by 5 bases, and 9 bases separated the two germline ends.

The V call is TRBV2, the J call TRBJ1-5; 8 positions agree with TRBD1. CDR3 size: 16 residues. Germline V gene lookup returns CDR1 SNHLY and CDR2 FYNNEI. V was clipped by 4 bases and J by 4 bases; unmatched bases: 9. The CDR3 sequence: CASSVGRTGTNQPQHF. In DNA, the CDR3 is TGTGCCAGCAGTGTGGGGAGGACAGGGACTAATCAGCCCCAGCATTTT.

This clone was seen just once. The chain has TRBV5-1 and TRBJ2-1; D not resolved. The CDR3 totals 13 residues. Per germline, CDR1 SGHRS and CDR2 YFSETQ. Trimming removed 5 bases at V and 9 bases at J, with 15 bases between. The CDR3: CASRPSMTGEQFF. The CDR3, as DNA: TGCGCCAGCAGACCCTCGATGACGGGTGAGCAGTTCTTC. Drawing the rest from reference TRBV5-1 and TRBJ2-1, the complete variable domain is KAGVTQTPRYLIKTRGQQVTLSCSPISGHRSVSWYQQTPGQGLQFLFEYFSETQRNKGNFPGRFSGRQFSNSRSEMNVSTLELGDSALYLCASRPSMTGEQFFGPGTRLTVL.

The chain combines TRBV30 with TRBJ1-5; D is unresolved. V shed 2 bases and J shed 0 bases, with 5 bases lying between them. The CDR3 is made up of 13 amino acids. In germline, CDR1 is GTSNPN, CDR2 SVGIG (reference sequence). The CDR3 sequence: CAWSQDSNQPQHF. The CDR3 coding sequence is TGTGCCTGGAGTCAGGATAGCAATCAGCCCCAGCATTTT.

Concerning this clone: Mismatch with germline at one junction end may stem from a read error. The rearrangement uses TRBV11-2 and TRBJ2-7; 8 positions agree with TRBD2. The CDR3 totals 14 residues. The V gene's germline CDR1 is SGHAT and CDR2 FQNNGV. CDR3 amino acids: CASRLAGFSYEQYF. CDR3 coding DNA: TGTGCCAGCAGATTAGCGGGGTTCTCCTACGAGCAGTACTTC.

The chain carries TRBV28 and TRBJ2-3; 8 nucleotides align to TRBD1. The CDR3 is 15 residues long. The V gene end was trimmed by 6 bases and the J gene end by 6 bases; junction bases not matched to a gene: 11. Germline V gene data show CDR1 as MDHEN and CDR2 as SYDVKM. In DNA form, the CDR3 reads TGTGCCAGCAGCCCTACAGGGGGATTTGGCGATACGCAGTATTTT. It specifies CASSPTGGFGDTQYF.

This clone appeared a single time. The CDR3 loop is CASSPRQQETQYF. The CDR3 DNA reads as TGTGCCAGCTCACCGAGACAGCAAGAGACCCAGTACTTC. V is TRBV18 and J is TRBJ2-5; possibly TRBD1 for D (5 bases). This CDR3 contains 13 residues. Germline CDR1 KGHSH, CDR2 LQKENI. Trimming took off 3 bases at V and 2 bases at J, with 7 bases between the two ends.

The rearrangement links TRBV28 to TRBJ2-5; 8 bases are a match to TRBD2. Germline lookup yields CDR1 MDHEN and CDR2 SYDVKM. Trimming removed 5 bases from V and 1 base from J; junction bases left unmatched: 6. The CDR3 totals 15 residues. The CDR3 nucleotides are TGTGCCAGCAGTCCCCTCGGGAGGGGCCAAGAGACCCAGTACTTC. Protein: CASSPLGRGQETQYF.

The rearrangement joins TRBV13 to TRBJ2-5; D could derive from TRBD1 or TRBD2 (5 bases each). Germline lookup yields CDR1 PRHDT and CDR2 FYEKMQ (reference sequence). The CDR3 contains 13 residues. Trimming pared 5 bases from V and 7 bases from J, leaving 14 bases between. The CDR3 DNA sequence: TGTGCCAGCAGCGGGACGGGGCGAGGGACCCAGTACTTC. It codes for CASSGTGRGTQYF.

The chain has TRBV18 and TRBJ2-7; no firm D call. Deletions cut 3 bases from V and 7 bases from J, with 10 bases between. Per germline, CDR1 KGHSH and CDR2 LQKENI. This CDR3 has 12 residues. The CDR3 sequence is CASSPSVGEQYF. CDR3 bases: TGTGCCAGCTCACCCTCCGTAGGGGAGCAGTACTTC.

The chain links TRBV19 to TRBJ2-5; D uncertain. CDR1 is LNHDA, CDR2 SQIVND, per germline (reference sequence). The CDR3 totals 13 residues. V lost 0 bases to trimming and J lost 5 bases, with 7 bases between them. The DNA for the CDR3 is TGTGCCAGTAGTATAGATGCCAAGGAGACCCAGTACTTC. Residues: CASSIDAKETQYF.

The rearrangement uses TRBV29-1 and TRBJ1-4; 8 bases line up with TRBD1. The CDR3 extends over 14 amino acids. Germline V CDR1 and CDR2: SQVTM, ANQGSEA. V lost 3 bases and J lost 7; bases outside the gene matches: 7. CDR3 amino acids: CSVDLGTGSEKLFF. The CDR3 DNA is TGCAGCGTTGACCTGGGGACAGGCAGTGAAAAACTGTTTTTT.

The chain combines TRBV10-3 with TRBJ2-3; D may be TRBD2 (6 bases). Germline CDR1 and CDR2: ENHRY and SYGVKD. The CDR3 consists of 15 residues. Deletions cut 1 base from V and 1 base from J, with 9 bases between. CDR3 coding DNA: TGTGCCATCAGTGAGTTCTGGGAGGGCACAGATACGCAGTATTTT. It is translated as CAISEFWEGTDTQYF.

The V gene is TRBV5-1, the J gene TRBJ2-1; no definite D call. V gave up 5 bases and J gave up 3 bases, with 9 bases separating them. CDR1 is SGHRS, CDR2 YFSETQ, per germline. The CDR3 sequence is 13 residues long. Here the CDR3 reads CASSILNYNEQFF. The DNA for the CDR3 is TGCGCCAGCAGTATTCTGAACTACAATGAGCAGTTCTTC.